Sequencing of this T cell receptor (beta chain) was carried out in a study of blood T cell repertoires in COVID-19. Study-level background: Donors in the United States, Italy and Spain gave samples during acute or convalescent COVID-19. PBMCs, B-cell-depleted T cells, or T cells provided the cDNA or gDNA that made up the material.

V was clipped by 2 bases and J by 5 bases; unmatched bases: 6. The CDR3 has 14 residues. CDR1 SGHDT and CDR2 YYEEEE come from the germline V gene. Original processing methods: Estimation of nucleated cell counts was performed using reference gene primer amplification. Some clones are missing from TCRdb's copy, which holds only in-frame ones; the method was immunoSEQ multiplex PCR. V, J and clone size derive from that table, while D and trimming were established from the DNA sequence. The sample lists about 200,000 clones, about 90% occurring once. The chain joins TRBV5-6 to TRBJ2-7; 8 bases agree with TRBD1. The sequenced sample consisted of PBMCs or T cells enriched from blood (not recorded which). The clonotype was recovered from a woman aged 18-35 years who had recovered from COVID-19. CDR3 bases: TGTGCCAGCAGCTTCGGCCAGGGGGCCAACGAGCAGTACTTC. It specifies CASSFGQGANEQYF.